A selection of T cell receptor beta chains follows, all from one sample in a study of T cells expressing NK-cell markers. TCRdb re-analyzed the 5' RACE reads; it lists each CDR3 protein once, without DNA. Its table lists approximately 420,000 distinct CDR3 sequences. The sample taken for sequencing was blood T cells: a sorted CD56 or NKG2C T cell subset, CD4+ or CD8+ T cells, or bulk PBMC T cells (not recorded which). Every receptor here comes from a woman aged 45-60 years in good health. The CDR3 runs from the conserved cysteine through the conserved F or W.

TRBV11-2	TRBJ2-1	CASSSWTRGGNEQFF
TRBV6-5	TRBJ2-7	CASSYDRAYEQYF
TRBV20-1	TRBJ2-7	CSAIRYGAYEQYF
TRBV29-1	TRBJ2-5	CSVGRVDRGVSVPYF
TRBV15	TRBJ2-2	CATRDPRQGHTGELFF
TRBV10-3	TRBJ2-1	CAIINSENGENNEQFF
TRBV29-1	TRBJ2-7	CSVADRGSYEQYF
TRBV15	TRBJ2-6	CATSRGSPGGFGANVLTF
TRBV7-9	TRBJ2-1	CASSLATSAYNEQFF
TRBV7-9	TRBJ2-6	CASSHTPGQGFSGANVLTF
TRBV12-3/TRBV12-4	TRBJ2-1	CASSRPGTSGSYNEQFF
TRBV12-3/TRBV12-4	TRBJ1-3	CASRSQRYGNTIYF
TRBV10-2	TRBJ2-1	CASSEDAGGYEQFF
TRBV6-6	TRBJ1-3	CASGTGTASSGNTIYF
TRBV12-3/TRBV12-4	TRBJ2-1	CASRRAGQGINEQFF
TRBV5-6	TRBJ2-1	CASSFRGVLRTYNEQFF
TRBV12-3/TRBV12-4	TRBJ1-1	CASRLTGSQNTEAFF
TRBV7-8	TRBJ1-4	CASSHLYRDPNEKLFF